The 25 T cell receptor beta chains given below trace back to one sample, sequenced in a study of cytotoxic CD8 clonotypes in ibrutinib-treated CLL. The table came from immunoSEQ multiplex PCR; TCRdb's copy has only in-frame clones and leaves some out. The table lists about 120,000 clones, 58% of them singletons. Sequences were derived from PBMCs, sampled after 24 months of ibrutinib treatment. The receptors shown here come from a human donor with chronic lymphocytic leukemia.

The J gene is TRBJ2-1, the V gene TRBV18, with a possible D match to TRBD1 (6 bases). With 4 bases removed from V and 5 bases from J, the gap between germline ends came to 15 bases. This CDR3 region has 15 residues. Germline assignment: CDR1 KGHSH and CDR2 LQKENI. The CDR3 bases are TGTGCCAGCTCACAGGTCGGACAGTCTAACAATGAGCAGTTCTTC. Its translation is CASSQVGQSNNEQFF.

This chain connects TRBV25-1 to TRBJ1-6; possible D gene TRBD1, 6 bases. The CDR3 extends over 15 amino acids. The V gene's germline CDR1 is MGHDK and CDR2 SYGVNS. The V gene lost 4 bases and the J gene lost 7 bases, with 14 bases spanning the gap. CDR3 DNA: TGTGCCAGCAGTGCTGGGGGCGGTCACAATTCACCCCTCCACTTT. This codes for CASSAGGGHNSPLHF.

This clone was counted a few times. The CDR3 is CASSYRRSGETQYF. CDR3 bases: TGTGCCAGCAGTTATAGGCGGTCTGGGGAGACCCAGTACTTC. The rearrangement joins TRBV6-5 to TRBJ2-5, with D hard to call. Germline V lookup: CDR1 MNHEY, CDR2 SVGAGI. V lost 3 bases and J lost 5, with 13 bases in between. The CDR3 extends over 14 amino acids.

This clone has only a few counts. V and J are TRBV10-3 and TRBJ2-2, with a weak D call TRBD1 (5 bases). This CDR3 spans 14 amino acids. Trimming cost V 7 bases and J 6 bases, with 15 bases left between them. Germline V gene data show CDR1 as ENHRY and CDR2 as SYGVKD. The CDR3 reads CAITGQLSAGELFF. The CDR3, as DNA: TGTGCCATCACAGGACAACTATCCGCCGGGGAGCTGTTTTTT.

The chain combines TRBV7-3 with TRBJ2-5, with 7 bases identical to TRBD2. CDR1 SGHTA and CDR2 FQGTGA come from the germline V gene. With V trimmed by 4 bases and J by 2 bases, 7 bases remained unmatched. CDR3 size: 15 residues. The CDR3 loop is CASSSLAGAQETQYF. The CDR3 DNA reads as TGTGCCAGCAGCTCCTTAGCGGGCGCACAAGAGACCCAGTACTTC.

This clone was found once. The V gene is TRBV5-1, the J gene TRBJ2-3, with TRBD1 matching 8 bases. The CDR3 runs to 16 residues. Germline CDR1 reads SGHRS; CDR2 reads YFSETQ. J lost 0 bases, V lost 4 bases, and 7 bases had no gene match. The chain's CDR3 is CASSKDRALSTDTQYF. The CDR3 nucleotides read TGCGCCAGCAGCAAGGACAGGGCCTTAAGCACAGATACGCAGTATTTT. Combining the CDR3 with reference TRBV5-1 and TRBJ2-3 gives the whole variable domain KAGVTQTPRYLIKTRGQQVTLSCSPISGHRSVSWYQQTPGQGLQFLFEYFSETQRNKGNFPGRFSGRQFSNSRSEMNVSTLELGDSALYLCASSKDRALSTDTQYFGPGTRLTVL.

This chain links TRBV7-9 with TRBJ1-2; D call uncertain. CDR1 and CDR2 (germline): SEHNR, FQNEAQ (reference sequence). The CDR3 runs to 13 residues. V shed 5 bases and J shed 5 bases, with 12 bases lying between them. For the CDR3, the DNA is TGTGCCAGCAGCATGCAGCAGACTTATGGCTACACCTTC. Translated, it gives CASSMQQTYGYTF.

V usage is TRBV5-1 and J usage is TRBJ2-3; D not certain. Germline loops: CDR1 SGHRS, CDR2 YFSETQ. The CDR3 covers 13 residues. V shed 0 bases and J shed 6 bases, with 8 bases lying between them. The CDR3 is CASSLAALDTQYF. DNA for the CDR3: TGCGCCAGCAGCTTGGCAGCTTTGGATACGCAGTATTTT.

The gene calls are TRBV4-1 and TRBJ2-4; 13 bases are a match to TRBD2. Germline trimming cut 8 bases from V and 2 bases from J; bases unmatched to any gene: 18. CDR1 and CDR2 from the germline V gene are MGHRA and YSYEKL. This CDR3 comprises 20 residues. This chain's CDR3 is CASGLSGTSGGAGTKNIQYF. The CDR3 coding sequence is TGCGCCAGCGGTCTGAGTGGAACTAGCGGGGGGGCCGGGACCAAAAACATTCAGTACTTC.

The chain links TRBV30 to TRBJ2-7; D is possibly TRBD2 (5 bases). Germline-derived CDR1 and CDR2 are GTSNPN and SVGIG (reference sequence). Between the trimmed V and J ends, which lost 0 bases and 3 bases, there was a span of 15 bases. The CDR3 is 15 amino acids. The CDR3 DNA reads as TGTGCCTGGAGTGTGCCACGACTAACCCTCTACGAGCAGTACTTC. Encoded protein: CAWSVPRLTLYEQYF.

The rearrangement uses TRBV7-2 and TRBJ2-3, with 7 bases fitting TRBD2. This CDR3 comprises 16 residues. Unmatched junction bases numbered 9, after V lost 4 bases and J lost 2 bases. The V gene's germline CDR1 is SGHTA and CDR2 FQGNSA. The CDR3 bases are TGTGCCAGCAGCTCTACAGCGGGGACGATCACAGATACGCAGTATTTT. Translation: CASSSTAGTITDTQYF.

The chain joins TRBV9 to TRBJ2-1; TRBD2 matches 8 bases. Trimming took 3 bases from V and 4 from J; bases not matched to a gene: 9. The CDR3 extends over 16 amino acids. CDR1 and CDR2 from the germline V gene are SGDLS and YYNGEE. CDR3: CASSARSGTSYNEQFF. CDR3 coding DNA: TGTGCCAGCAGCGCAAGATCCGGGACTAGTTACAATGAGCAGTTCTTC.

This clone has only a few counts. V usage is TRBV5-6 and J usage is TRBJ1-2, with 7 bases lining up with TRBD1. The CDR3 spans 16 residues. Per the germline V gene, CDR1 is SGHDT and CDR2 is YYEEEE. Trimming cost V 4 bases and J 2 bases; bases outside gene matches: 11. Written as DNA, the CDR3 is TGTGCCAGCAGCCTAAAGCCGACAGGGCTGAACTATGGCTACACCTTC. Residues: CASSLKPTGLNYGYTF.

The CDR3 sequence is CASSLQGFYNSPLHF. CDR3 sequence (DNA): TGTGCCAGCTCTCTACAGGGCTTCTATAATTCACCCCTCCACTTT. V is TRBV18 and J is TRBJ1-6; D is possibly TRBD1 (6 bases). Germline-derived CDR1 and CDR2 are KGHSH and LQKENI. V was cut by 6 bases and J by 3 bases, with 12 bases left in between. The CDR3 is made up of 15 amino acids. The variable domain in full, completed from reference TRBV18 and TRBJ1-6, reads NAGVMQNPRHLVRRRGQEARLRCSPMKGHSHVYWYRQLPEEGLKFMVYLQKENIIDESGMPKERFSAEFPKEGPSILRIQQVVRGDSAAYFCASSLQGFYNSPLHFGNGTRLTVT.

The CDR3, as DNA: TGCGCCAGCAGCGCCGACAGGGGTCATCAGCCCCAGCATTTT. Its translation is CASSADRGHQPQHF. The V gene is TRBV10-1, the J gene TRBJ1-5; TRBD1 matches 8 bases. The germline V gene has CDR1 WNHNN and CDR2 SYGVQD (reference sequence). The V gene end was trimmed by 6 bases and the J gene end by 5 bases; junction bases not matched to a gene: 6. The CDR3 sequence is 14 residues long.

This clone has only a few counts. This rearrangement joins TRBV9 to TRBJ1-1; D not resolved. Germline V gene data show CDR1 as SGDLS and CDR2 as YYNGEE. The CDR3 extends over 13 amino acids. Between the trimmed V and J ends, which lost 5 bases and 0 bases, there was a span of 8 bases. CDR3 loop: CASRARLNTEAFF. CDR3 in DNA: TGTGCCAGCAGGGCACGTTTGAACACTGAAGCTTTCTTT.

The V and J genes are TRBV6-5 and TRBJ1-1; 9 nucleotides match TRBD1. Germline-derived CDR1 and CDR2 are MNHEY and SVGAGI. The ends lost 4 bases at V and 1 base at J; junction bases unmatched: 4. The CDR3 runs 15 residues. Here the CDR3 reads CASSSLGQGNTEAFF. The CDR3 DNA reads as TGTGCCAGCAGTTCACTGGGACAGGGGAACACTGAAGCTTTCTTT.

This clone has a handful of counts. The genes are TRBV25-1 and TRBJ1-1; 11 bases match TRBD1. J was trimmed by 9 bases and V by 2 bases; bases with no gene match: 5. CDR1 and CDR2 (germline): MGHDK, SYGVNS. The CDR3 extends over 14 amino acids. CDR3 sequence reads: CASSEPTDRGQAFF. The CDR3 nucleotides read TGTGCCAGCAGTGAACCCACGGACAGGGGGCAAGCTTTCTTT.

The V and J genes are TRBV25-1 and TRBJ1-6; TRBD1 agrees at 10 bases. V dropped 8 bases and J dropped 3; count of bases not matched to a gene: 4. Per germline, CDR1 MGHDK and CDR2 SYGVNS. The CDR3 is 15 residues long. The chain's CDR3 is CASGTGDFYNSPLHF. The CDR3 DNA follows: TGTGCCAGCGGGACAGGGGATTTCTATAATTCACCCCTCCACTTT.

The gene calls are TRBV5-1 and TRBJ1-2; TRBD1 agrees at 9 bases. There are 12 residues in the CDR3. V was clipped by 4 bases and J by 10 bases; unmatched bases: 5. Germline V gene lookup returns CDR1 SGHRS and CDR2 YFSETQ. The CDR3 DNA follows: TGCGCCAGCAGCCCGGGACAGGGTATCTACACCTTC. This gives the protein CASSPGQGIYTF. The full variable domain, completed using reference TRBV5-1 and TRBJ1-2, is KAGVTQTPRYLIKTRGQQVTLSCSPISGHRSVSWYQQTPGQGLQFLFEYFSETQRNKGNFPGRFSGRQFSNSRSEMNVSTLELGDSALYLCASSPGQGIYTFGSGTRLTVV.

The rearrangement joins TRBV5-1 to TRBJ2-3, with D uncertain. Germline CDR1 SGHRS, CDR2 YFSETQ. Trimming stripped 1 base from V and 0 bases from J, with 9 bases between. This CDR3 comprises 15 residues. The CDR3 bases are TGCGCCAGCAGCTTGACAGAGCCAAGCACAGATACGCAGTATTTT. Translating it yields CASSLTEPSTDTQYF.

This clone was observed a single time. This chain links TRBV9 with TRBJ2-7, with 9 bases fitting TRBD2. V dropped 0 bases and J dropped 4; count of bases not matched to a gene: 8. This CDR3 has 16 amino acids. Germline V gives CDR1 SGDLS, CDR2 YYNGEE. The CDR3 nucleotides read TGTGCCAGCAGCGTAGGCGGGGGGGCAGGTCGTTACGAGCAGTACTTC. It specifies CASSVGGGAGRYEQYF. The complete variable domain, with remaining parts taken from reference TRBV9 and TRBJ2-7, reads DSGVTQTPKHLITATGQRVTLRCSPRSGDLSVYWYQQSLDQGLQFLIQYYNGEERAKGNILERFSAQQFPDLHSELNLSSLELGDSALYFCASSVGGGAGRYEQYFGPGTRLTVT.

This clone showed up just a few times. V gene TRBV29-1 combines with J gene TRBJ2-1, with a weak D call TRBD1 (6 bases). Germline V gene sequence: CDR1 SQVTM, CDR2 ANQGSEA. V lost 2 bases and J 4 bases, leaving 12 bases between the germline ends. The CDR3 has 14 amino acids. The CDR3 region has the DNA TGCAGCGTTGAACAGGGCACAGGGTACAATGAGCAGTTCTTC. It specifies CSVEQGTGYNEQFF.

This chain connects TRBV18 to TRBJ1-1; no firm D call. The CDR3 consists of 13 residues. V was shortened by 8 bases and J by 2 bases, with 12 bases between the two germline ends. Germline V gene lookup returns CDR1 KGHSH and CDR2 LQKENI. The CDR3 DNA reads TGTGCCAGCCATTTCGGGGTCAACACTGAAGCTTTCTTT. Amino acids: CASHFGVNTEAFF.

The rearrangement joins TRBV27 to TRBJ2-7, with 8 bases matching TRBD1. The CDR3 is 16 residues long. Trimming cost V 5 bases and J 0 bases; bases outside gene matches: 9. Germline V gene data show CDR1 as MNHEY and CDR2 as SMNVEV (reference sequence). The CDR3 here is CASSHSRGPSSYEQYF. CDR3 DNA sequence: TGTGCCAGCAGTCATTCCAGGGGGCCTAGCTCCTACGAGCAGTACTTC.